This entry describes one TCR beta chain. Antigen unknown. This sample includes further DNA sequences coding for the same CDR3. The data are from a study of cytomegalovirus exposure and HLA in healthy donors. Findings and limits, study-wide: In an earlier analysis, in 587 donors, most V segments appeared productive either ~90% or ~30% of the time.

In the PCR, 60 Vbeta and 13 Jbeta primers were used. Method: immunoSEQ multiplex PCR; TCRdb's copy keeps in-frame clones and lacks some. The sample contains 150,000 to 200,000 clones, around four fifths of which appear only once. Trimming took 6 bases from V and 0 from J, leaving 12 bases between them. Germline loops: CDR1 MNHEY, CDR2 SMNVEV (reference sequence). The CDR3 consists of 14 residues. Material for sequencing was PBMCs. J is TRBJ2-7 and V is TRBV27; TRBD2 is a possible D gene (5 bases). This TCR came from a girl between 5 and 17 years old in good health and CMV-seropositive. For the CDR3, the DNA is TGTGCCAGCAGCCGACTACCCAGCTCCTACGAGCAGTACTTC. This codes for CASSRLPSSYEQYF.